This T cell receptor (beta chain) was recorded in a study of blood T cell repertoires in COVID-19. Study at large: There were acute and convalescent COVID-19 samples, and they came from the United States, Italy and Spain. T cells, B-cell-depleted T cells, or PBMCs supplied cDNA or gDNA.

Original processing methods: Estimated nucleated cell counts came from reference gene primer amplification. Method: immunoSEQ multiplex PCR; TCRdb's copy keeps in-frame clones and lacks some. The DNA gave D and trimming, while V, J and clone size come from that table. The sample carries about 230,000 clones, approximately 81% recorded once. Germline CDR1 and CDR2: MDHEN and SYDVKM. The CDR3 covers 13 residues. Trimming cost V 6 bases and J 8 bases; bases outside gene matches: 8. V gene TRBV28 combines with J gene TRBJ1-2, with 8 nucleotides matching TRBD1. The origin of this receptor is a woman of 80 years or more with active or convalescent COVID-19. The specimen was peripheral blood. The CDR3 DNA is TGTGCCAGCAGACTCGGACAGGGACCAGGCTACACCTTC. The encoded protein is CASRLGQGPGYTF.